A single sample gave rise to the 31 T cell receptor beta chains below, sequenced in a study of blood T cell repertoires in COVID-19. Assay used: immunoSEQ multiplex PCR; TCRdb lists only in-frame clones, some missing. There are 130,000 or so clones in the sample; around four fifths occur only once, and more than 20% lies in the top ten. Material: peripheral blood. Source of these receptors: a human donor in a cohort sampled during active COVID-19.

The rearrangement uses TRBV6-6 and TRBJ1-2; 7 bases are shared with TRBD1. The trim removed 6 bases at V and 3 bases at J, leaving 7 bases unmatched. This CDR3 contains 14 residues. Germline V lookup: CDR1 MNHNY, CDR2 SVGAGI (reference sequence). The CDR3 DNA reads TGTGCCAGCAGCCCCGGGACAGATTACTATGGCTACACCTTC. Its protein product is CASSPGTDYYGYTF.

To note about this clone: The germline gene is not matched at one end of the junction; a read error may be the cause. This chain links TRBV4-3 with TRBJ1-2, with 8 bases aligning to TRBD1. The CDR3 covers 14 residues. Germline values: CDR1 LGHNA, CDR2 YSLEER. The CDR3 reads CASSQDQVTGVCYF. The CDR3 bases are TGCGCCAGCAGCCAAGATCAAGTGACAGGGGTGTGCTACTTC.

The V gene is TRBV19, the J gene TRBJ2-1; D uncertain. The V end was cut by 0 bases, the J end by 5 bases, with 8 bases between. This CDR3 region has 14 residues. The germline V gene has CDR1 LNHDA and CDR2 SQIVND (reference sequence). The DNA of the CDR3 is TGTGCCAGTAGTATAGAGGTCGCTAACAATGAGCAGTTCTTC. Translated, it gives CASSIEVANNEQFF.

The CDR3 sequence: CASSPGQGAGNTIYF. The CDR3, as DNA: TGTGCCAGCAGCCCAGGCCAGGGGGCTGGAAACACCATATATTTT. The chain is built from TRBV11-2 and TRBJ1-3, with TRBD1 matching over 7 bases. Per germline, CDR1 SGHAT and CDR2 FQNNGV. V lost 5 bases, J lost 2 bases, and 6 bases stayed unmatched. There are 15 residues in the CDR3.

The rearrangement links TRBV30 to TRBJ2-5; tentatively, D is TRBD2 (6 bases). In germline, CDR1 is GTSNPN, CDR2 SVGIG (reference sequence). V was trimmed by 2 bases and J by 0 bases, leaving 13 bases between them. CDR3 length: 15 residues. The CDR3 DNA reads TGTGCCTGGAGTTTTGGCGGGGCGAACCAAGAGACCCAGTACTTC. Translating it yields CAWSFGGANQETQYF.

The V and J genes are TRBV19 and TRBJ2-7, with 7 positions matching TRBD1. V gave up 3 bases and J gave up 7 bases; unmatched junction bases: 3. Germline lookup yields CDR1 LNHDA and CDR2 SQIVND (reference sequence). The CDR3 covers 12 residues. The CDR3 DNA follows: TGTGCCAGTAGTATTACAGGGGATGAGCAGTACTTC. Amino acids: CASSITGDEQYF.

The rearrangement joins TRBV1 to TRBJ1-2. TRBV1 is a documented pseudogene. This CDR3 is 11 amino acids long. This chain's CDR3 is CTSSQGGGYTF. The CDR3 coding sequence is TGCACCAGCAGCCAGGGAGGGGGCTACACCTTC.

This clone was seen at least ten times. This rearrangement joins TRBV7-3 to TRBJ1-2; no definite D call. The CDR3 length is 13 residues. V was pared by 5 bases and J by 8 bases, with 15 bases between. The germline CDR1 and CDR2 sequences are SGHTA and FQGTGA. CDR3 nucleotide sequence: TGTGCCAGCAGCAAAAAGTCGGGGTCCGGCTACACCTTC. It translates to CASSKKSGSGYTF.

V usage is TRBV19 and J usage is TRBJ1-1, with TRBD1 matching over 8 bases. Germline V gene sequence: CDR1 LNHDA, CDR2 SQIVND (reference sequence). The CDR3 runs 15 residues. Unmatched junction bases numbered 11, after V lost 7 bases and J lost 4 bases. The CDR3 reads CASTETGAMGTEAFF. DNA for the CDR3: TGTGCCAGTACGGAGACAGGGGCGATGGGCACTGAAGCTTTCTTT.

V is TRBV16 and J is TRBJ1-2; D is unclear. The CDR3 runs 14 residues. V was clipped by 4 bases and J by 7 bases, with 16 bases between them. CDR1 and CDR2 from the germline V gene are KGHSY and FQNENV. DNA of the CDR3: TGTGCCAGCAGCCGGAACTACCGGGAGGGTGGCTACACCTTC. Residues: CASSRNYREGGYTF.

This clone occurred once. This chain links TRBV5-1 with TRBJ1-4, with D unclear. The CDR3 has 12 amino acids. Germline lookup yields CDR1 SGHRS and CDR2 YFSETQ. Trimming took 3 bases from V and 8 from J, leaving 8 bases between them. This CDR3 reads CASSSTGEKLFF. DNA of the CDR3: TGCGCCAGCAGCTCTACGGGAGAAAAACTGTTTTTT.

The gene calls are TRBV5-4 and TRBJ1-6; D is unresolved. V was cut by 1 base and J by 0 bases, with 14 bases left in between. In germline, CDR1 is SGHNT, CDR2 YYREEE (reference sequence). This CDR3 comprises 18 residues. CDR3 coding DNA: TGTGCCAGCAGCTTGCATAGTCAGGCCAGCTCCTATAATTCACCCCTCCACTTT. Translation: CASSLHSQASSYNSPLHF.

This sequence joins TRBV4-3 and TRBJ2-3, with 11 positions matching TRBD1. V was pared by 0 bases and J by 3 bases, with 8 bases of the junction left unmatched. The CDR3 runs to 18 residues. Looked up from germline, CDR1 is LGHNA and CDR2 is YSLEER. CDR3: CASSQDFRDRGTTDTQYF. The CDR3 region has the DNA TGCGCCAGCAGCCAAGATTTCCGGGACAGGGGGACGACAGATACGCAGTATTTT.

The chain uses TRBV5-1 and TRBJ1-1, with 9 bases fitting TRBD1. There are 15 residues in the CDR3. Germline CDR1 reads SGHRS; CDR2 reads YFSETQ. The ends lost 3 bases at V and 2 bases at J; junction bases unmatched: 5. CDR3 in DNA: TGCGCCAGCAGCTCCGGGACAGGGACCAACACTGAAGCTTTCTTT. This gives the protein CASSSGTGTNTEAFF.

This clone has just one count. The chain combines TRBV7-3 with TRBJ1-2; 9 bases fit TRBD1. Germline trimming cut 5 bases from V and 4 bases from J; bases unmatched to any gene: 8. Germline V gene sequence: CDR1 SGHTA, CDR2 FQGTGA. CDR3 size: 15 residues. The CDR3 is CASSPQGAPGYGYTF. The CDR3 nucleotides read TGTGCCAGCAGCCCACAGGGGGCGCCCGGCTATGGCTACACCTTC.

V is TRBV5-1 and J is TRBJ2-2, with TRBD2 identical over 9 bases. The ends lost 4 bases at V and 6 bases at J; junction bases unmatched: 13. Germline V lookup: CDR1 SGHRS, CDR2 YFSETQ. The CDR3 runs to 17 residues. CDR3 sequence (DNA): TGCGCCAGCAGCGAACTAGCGGGCCGTGAAGTCGCCGGGGAGCTGTTTTTT. This gives the protein CASSELAGREVAGELFF.

This chain links TRBV7-2 with TRBJ1-4; TRBD1 is a possible D gene (6 bases). V was clipped by 5 bases and J by 6 bases, with 13 bases between them. Germline V gives CDR1 SGHTA, CDR2 FQGNSA. There are 14 residues in the CDR3. CDR3 coding DNA: TGTGCCAGCAGCGCAAACAGGGCGGATGAAAAACTGTTTTTT. This sequence encodes CASSANRADEKLFF.

This clone appeared many times. The genes are TRBV28 and TRBJ2-2, with TRBD1 identical over 10 bases. Looked up from germline, CDR1 is MDHEN and CDR2 is SYDVKM. This CDR3 is built from 16 residues. V shed 5 bases and J 9 bases; nucleotides not matched to a gene: 12. CDR3 sequence (DNA): TGTGCCAGCAGTCACAGGGACAGGGGAGGGAAGAGGGAGCTGTTTTTT. Its translation: CASSHRDRGGKRELFF.

The chain combines TRBV5-1 with TRBJ2-2; possibly TRBD1 for D (6 bases). Per the germline V gene, CDR1 is SGHRS and CDR2 is YFSETQ. Trimming pared 3 bases from V and 6 bases from J, leaving 15 bases between. CDR3 length: 15 residues. Here the CDR3 reads CASSSGPGDAGELFF. The CDR3, as DNA: TGCGCCAGCAGCTCGGGACCAGGGGACGCCGGGGAGCTGTTTTTT.

This clone was seen only a few times. This chain connects TRBV9 to TRBJ2-2, with D possibly being TRBD1 (5 bases). The CDR3 loop spans 14 amino acids. V gave up 3 bases and J gave up 5 bases, with 11 bases separating them. From germline, CDR1 is SGDLS and CDR2 YYNGEE. The CDR3 reads CASSAQGWTGELFF. In DNA, the CDR3 is TGTGCCAGCAGCGCCCAGGGTTGGACCGGGGAGCTGTTTTTT.

This clone was seen a few times. The V gene is TRBV5-6, the J gene TRBJ1-2, with 7 bases aligning to TRBD1. The germline V gene has CDR1 SGHDT and CDR2 YYEEEE. J gave up 2 bases and V 0 bases, and 4 bases lay outside the gene matches. The CDR3 covers 15 residues. CDR3 loop: CASSLDRGPNYGYTF. CDR3 DNA sequence: TGTGCCAGCAGCTTGGATAGGGGGCCAAACTATGGCTACACCTTC.

The chain couples TRBV4-1 to TRBJ2-5; 10 nucleotides line up with TRBD2. CDR1 and CDR2 (germline): MGHRA, YSYEKL. J gave up 5 bases and V 3 bases, and 6 bases lay outside the gene matches. The CDR3 spans 15 residues. The CDR3 bases are TGCGCCAGCAGCCAGAGCGGGGGGGCCGGGGAGACCCAGTACTTC. Its protein product is CASSQSGGAGETQYF.

The chain carries TRBV6-2 or TRBV6-3 and TRBJ2-5, with D perhaps matching TRBD1 (6 bases). CDR3 length equals 14 residues. The germline V gene has CDR1 MNHEY and CDR2 SVGEGT. V lost 5 bases and J lost 0, with 10 bases in between. The CDR3, as DNA: TGTGCCAGCAGTGACACAGGGAACCAAGAGACCCAGTACTTC. Its protein is CASSDTGNQETQYF.

This clone has more than one count but fewer than ten. The V call is TRBV30, the J call TRBJ2-2, with 11 bases aligning to TRBD1. V lost 4 bases to trimming and J lost 3 bases; unmatched junction nucleotides: 4. Germline loops: CDR1 GTSNPN, CDR2 SVGIG (reference sequence). The CDR3 spans 15 residues. CDR3 nucleotides: TGTGCCTGGAACGGGGGACAGGGGGACACCGGGGAGCTGTTTTTT. Translating gives CAWNGGQGDTGELFF.

The chain combines TRBV6-6 with TRBJ2-7; 10 positions agree with TRBD1. The V segment lost 6 bases and the J segment 3 bases; nucleotides outside the gene matches: 8. The CDR3 is made up of 15 amino acids. Germline V CDR1 and CDR2: MNHNY, SVGAGI (reference sequence). CDR3: CASRTIRDRGYEQYF. The CDR3 DNA reads as TGTGCCAGCAGAACAATCCGGGACAGGGGCTACGAGCAGTACTTC.

J is TRBJ2-1 and V is TRBV28; TRBD1 matches 7 bases. This CDR3 contains 20 residues. J was trimmed by 4 bases and V by 8 bases; bases with no gene match: 26. Germline V lookup: CDR1 MDHEN, CDR2 SYDVKM. The CDR3 reads CASYNLEGTASLQGYNEQFF. The CDR3 coding sequence is TGTGCCAGCTATAACTTAGAGGGGACAGCTAGCTTACAAGGGTACAATGAGCAGTTCTTC. Variable domain in full (rest from reference TRBV28 and TRBJ2-1): DVKVTQSSRYLVKRTGEKVFLECVQDMDHENMFWYRQDPGLGLRLIYFSYDVKMKEKGDIPEGYSVSREKKERFSLILESASTNQTSMYLCASYNLEGTASLQGYNEQFFGPGTRLTVL.

Remarks on this clone: The junction differs from germline at one of its ends, possibly a read error. The V gene is TRBV3-1 (or the pseudogene TRBV3-2), the J gene TRBJ2-3; D uncertain. This CDR3 spans 12 amino acids. In germline, CDR1 is LGHDT, CDR2 YNNKEL (reference sequence). The CDR3 coding sequence is TGTGCCAGCAGCCAAGAAGCCCCGTACCCTACTTTT. Its protein is CASSQEAPYPTF.

The sample holds a few counts of this clone. The chain employs TRBV30 and TRBJ1-6; D is unclear. Looked up from germline, CDR1 is GTSNPN and CDR2 is SVGIG (reference sequence). CDR3 length equals 18 residues. Trimming removed 2 bases at V and 1 base at J, with 18 bases between. DNA for the CDR3: TGTGCCTGGAGTCCTCTGACCCGGTGGGAGTCCTATAATTCACCCCTCCACTTT. Protein sequence: CAWSPLTRWESYNSPLHF.

A single count supports this clone. V gene TRBV10-3 combines with J gene TRBJ2-5, with D tentatively TRBD2 (5 bases). CDR3 length equals 14 residues. The V end was cut by 0 bases, the J end by 5 bases, with 10 bases between. Germline lookup yields CDR1 ENHRY and CDR2 SYGVKD. CDR3 DNA sequence: TGTGCCATCAGTGAGTCGAACGGCGGGGAGACCCAGTACTTC. Protein: CAISESNGGETQYF.

About this clone itself: Other DNA sequences in this sample translate to the same CDR3. V and J are TRBV6-5 and TRBJ1-1; TRBD1 is a possible D gene (6 bases). Trimming stripped 2 bases from V and 0 bases from J, with 7 bases between. The germline V gene encodes CDR1 MNHEY and CDR2 SVGAGI. The CDR3 has 14 amino acids. The CDR3 DNA follows: TGTGCCAGCAGTTACGGACAGATGAACACTGAAGCTTTCTTT. Translated: CASSYGQMNTEAFF.

The rearrangement links TRBV6-2 or TRBV6-3 to TRBJ2-1, with 14 bases lining up with TRBD2. Germline loops: CDR1 MNHEY, CDR2 SVGEGT. The trim removed 5 bases at V and 8 bases at J, leaving 23 bases unmatched. This CDR3 region has 21 residues. DNA for the CDR3: TGTGCCAGCAGTCCCGCGCACTATGGACTAGCGGGAGGCCAACCAGACGATGAGCAGTTCTTC. It yields the protein CASSPAHYGLAGGQPDDEQFF.